The following is a T cell receptor (beta chain) sequence with its context. Its antigen is still unknown. Base qualities are not recorded, but no much larger clone differs from it by a single base. To prepare the library, PCR was applied. Sequencing was carried out with an Illumina HiSeq 2500. Molecular barcoding was employed in the preparation of TCR libraries, with unique molecular identifiers being used to normalize TCRbeta repertoire quantification. In-frame beta chains were kept once TCRdb had trimmed the public reads at Q25 with fastp and called clones with MiXCR. Identical CDR3 protein sequences are pooled into one entry, listed with their most common genes and DNA. For this sample there are about 580,000 distinct CDR3 sequences; 20% to 25% appear just once. The ten biggest clones cover 13% to 15% of the sample. The sample comes from a study of T-cell reconstitution after alpha-beta-depleted transplantation in children (dated by TCRdb to 2016 to 2017). Concerning the study at large: The study quantitatively tracked T-cell immune reconstitution after TCRalphabeta/CD19-depleted allogeneic hematopoietic cell transplantation in children using TCR repertoire profiling. The paper's findings and limits, for the study overall: Over subsequent months, a decline in hyperexpanded clone frequencies was noted, and after one year, T-cell counts and TCRbeta diversity were mostly ascribed to newly produced T cells. About two months after transplant, the apparently early recovery of alphabetaT-cell counts reportedly depended on just several hundred clones that had expanded rapidly and came from non-depleted graft cells. In some patients, the high TCRbeta diversity seen at day 60 was put down to recipient T cells and intrathymic progenitors that had survived conditioning.

The sample's treatment or condition label, decoded: allogeneic hematopoietic cell transplantation with graft depleted of TCRalphabeta T cells and CD19 B cells. TCRalphabeta/CD19-depleted allogeneic hematopoietic cell grafts were given to the transplant recipients, all of whom were children. Trimming accounts for 5 bases at V and 3 bases at J, while the number of junction bases matched to no gene is 8. The CDR3 numbers 16 residues from cysteine through phenylalanine. The kept DNA is CDR3 alone, 48 bases in frame from the first base. The sequencing here drew on PBMCs, mostly from graft donor cells, taken 360 days after TCRalphabeta/CD19-depleted stem cell transplant. The chain was built from TRBV12-3 or TRBV12-4 and TRBJ2-7; 12 bases in the junction line up with TRBD2. This clonotype was sampled from a boy under two years old who had a stem cell transplant for acute myeloid leukemia, so the T cells may come from the graft donor. At the DNA level, the sequence is TGTGCCAGCAGTCGAAGACTAGCGGGGGAAAACTACGAGCAGTACTTC. It translates to CASSRRLAGENYEQYF.